Reported below is one TCR beta chain. Its antigen is currently unknown. The ends were cut back, 1 base at V and 2 bases at J, with 17 bases in the middle. Looked up from germline, CDR1 is SGHAT and CDR2 is FQNNGV. This CDR3 is 17 amino acids long. Alpha and beta constant-region primers primed reverse transcription of about 500 ng RNA. Separate chain-specific third strand synthesis with multiplexing indices produced the alpha and beta libraries. A roughly 20-cycle PCR with P5s and P7 primers followed a short adapter-adding first PCR. TCRdb ran MiXCR on the 5' RACE reads and lists one entry per CDR3 protein. The data show roughly 13,000 distinct CDR3 sequences, with roughly a tenth seen just once and more than 5% held by the top ten. The repertoire came from unfractionated whole blood and reflected all unsorted peripheral T cells. The data originate from a study of HIV-infected patients and healthy controls.

Study-level findings and limits: Healthy control repertoires had roughly threefold more distinct CDR3s than untreated HIV+ repertoires, and higher Shannon diversity.

The receptor's source is an adult in good health. Sequenced material: blood. The V call is TRBV11-2, the J call TRBJ1-1, with D unresolved. CDR3: CASSLVSLSHPNTEAFF. The CDR3 coding sequence is TGTGCCAGCAGCTTAGTCTCTCTGTCCCACCCCAACACTGAAGCTTTCTTT.